This T cell receptor beta chain came from a study of spatial heterogeneity in lung cancer. This clonotype was counted at least ten times. The time point was: sample taken at primary tumor resection. Material for sequencing was whole RNA from tumor, nontumor lung or frozen PBMC, left unsorted. CDR3 size: 13 residues. Between the trimmed V and J ends, which lost 1 base and 1 base, there was a span of 8 bases. Germline loops: CDR1 SQVTM, CDR2 ANQGSEA. From the 5' RACE reads, TCRdb called clonotypes with MiXCR, one entry per CDR3 protein. The sample consists of tens of thousands of distinct CDR3 sequences, around 5.5% of them appearing once.

The chain joins TRBV29-1 to TRBJ2-7; TRBD1 is a possible D gene (5 bases). The receptor was derived from a female donor with early-stage non-small cell lung cancer. The starting material was PBMCs, obtained at surgery. For the CDR3, the DNA is TGCAGCGTTGAAGGGCCAGGGTCCTACGAGCAGTACTTC. The encoded protein is CSVEGPGSYEQYF.